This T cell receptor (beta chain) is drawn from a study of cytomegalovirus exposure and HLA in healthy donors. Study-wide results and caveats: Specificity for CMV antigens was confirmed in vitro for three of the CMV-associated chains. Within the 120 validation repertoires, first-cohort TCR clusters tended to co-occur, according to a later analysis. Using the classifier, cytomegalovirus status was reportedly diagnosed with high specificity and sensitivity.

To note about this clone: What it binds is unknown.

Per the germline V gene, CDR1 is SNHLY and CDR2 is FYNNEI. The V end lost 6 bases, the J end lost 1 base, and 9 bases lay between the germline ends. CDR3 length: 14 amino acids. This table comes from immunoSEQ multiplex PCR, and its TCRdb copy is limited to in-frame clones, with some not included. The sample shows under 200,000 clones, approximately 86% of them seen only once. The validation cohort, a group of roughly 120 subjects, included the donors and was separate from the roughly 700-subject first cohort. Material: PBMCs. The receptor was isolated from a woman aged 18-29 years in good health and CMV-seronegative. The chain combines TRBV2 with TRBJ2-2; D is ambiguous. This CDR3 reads CASRVELNTGELFF. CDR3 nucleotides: TGTGCCAGCAGGGTCGAACTGAACACCGGGGAGCTGTTTTTT. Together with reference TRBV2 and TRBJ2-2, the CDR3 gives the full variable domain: EPEVTQTPSHQVTQMGQEVILRCVPISNHLYFYWYRQILGQKVEFLVSFYNNEISEKSEIFDDQFSVERPDGSNFTLKIRSTKLEDSAMYFCASRVELNTGELFFGEGSRLTVL.